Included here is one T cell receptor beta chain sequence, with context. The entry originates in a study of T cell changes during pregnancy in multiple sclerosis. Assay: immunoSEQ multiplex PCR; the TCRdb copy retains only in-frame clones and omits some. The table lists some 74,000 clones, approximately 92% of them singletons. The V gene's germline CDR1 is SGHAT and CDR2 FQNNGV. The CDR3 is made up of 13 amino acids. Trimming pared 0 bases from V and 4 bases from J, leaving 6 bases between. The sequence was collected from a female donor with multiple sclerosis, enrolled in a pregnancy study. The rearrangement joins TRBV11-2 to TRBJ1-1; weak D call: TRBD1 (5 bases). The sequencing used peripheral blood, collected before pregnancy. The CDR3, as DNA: TGTGCCAGCAGCTTAGAAGGGGCCACTGAAGCTTTCTTT. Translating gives CASSLEGATEAFF.